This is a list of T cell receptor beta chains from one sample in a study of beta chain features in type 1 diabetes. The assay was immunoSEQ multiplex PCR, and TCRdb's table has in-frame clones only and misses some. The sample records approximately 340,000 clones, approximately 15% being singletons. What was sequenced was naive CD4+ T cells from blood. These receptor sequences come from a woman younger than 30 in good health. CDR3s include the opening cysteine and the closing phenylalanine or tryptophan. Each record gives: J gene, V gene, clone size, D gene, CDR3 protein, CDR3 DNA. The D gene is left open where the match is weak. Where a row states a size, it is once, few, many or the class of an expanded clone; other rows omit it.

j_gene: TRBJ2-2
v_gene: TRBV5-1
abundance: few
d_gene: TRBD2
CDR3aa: CASSLGLAGGPNTGELFF
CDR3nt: TGCGCCAGCAGCTTGGGACTAGCGGGAGGGCCAAACACCGGGGAGCTGTTTTTT

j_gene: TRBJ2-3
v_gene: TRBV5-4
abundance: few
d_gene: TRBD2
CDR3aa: CASSSLAGDTQYF
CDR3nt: TGTGCCAGCAGCTCCCTAGCGGGAGATACGCAGTATTTT

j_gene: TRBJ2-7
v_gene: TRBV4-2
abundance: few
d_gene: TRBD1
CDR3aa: CASSQEGTGGYHEQYF
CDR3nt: TGTGCCAGCAGCCAAGAGGGGACAGGGGGTTACCACGAGCAGTACTTC

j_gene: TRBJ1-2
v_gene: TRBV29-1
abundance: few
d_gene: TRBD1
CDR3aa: CSADRVGGYTF
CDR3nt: TGCAGCGCGGACAGGGTTGGTGGCTACACCTTC

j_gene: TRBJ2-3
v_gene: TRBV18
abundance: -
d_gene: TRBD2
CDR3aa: CASSPLTSGTDTQYF
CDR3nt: TGTGCCAGCTCACCATTGACTAGCGGCACAGATACGCAGTATTTT

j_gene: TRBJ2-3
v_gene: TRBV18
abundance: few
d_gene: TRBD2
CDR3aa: CASSPIPSGSTDTQYF
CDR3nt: TGTGCCAGCTCACCAATACCTAGCGGGAGCACAGATACGCAGTATTTT

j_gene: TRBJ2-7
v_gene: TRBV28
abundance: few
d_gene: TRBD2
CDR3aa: CASSQAGNSYEQYF
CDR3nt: TGTGCCAGCAGCCAAGCGGGGAACTCCTACGAGCAGTACTTC

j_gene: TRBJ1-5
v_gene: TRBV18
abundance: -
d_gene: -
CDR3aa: CASSSDRLNQPQHF
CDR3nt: TGTGCCAGCTCGTCTGACAGATTAAATCAGCCCCAGCATTTT

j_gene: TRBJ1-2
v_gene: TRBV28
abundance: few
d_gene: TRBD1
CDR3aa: CASSSPGTGYGYTF
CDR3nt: TGTGCCAGCAGCTCCCCCGGGACAGGCTATGGCTACACCTTC

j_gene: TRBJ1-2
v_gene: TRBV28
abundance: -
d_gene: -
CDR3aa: CASSLSGYGYTF
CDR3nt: TGTGCCAGCAGTTTATCAGGCTATGGCTACACCTTC

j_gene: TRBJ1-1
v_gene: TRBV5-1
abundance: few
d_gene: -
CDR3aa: CASSASLMNTEAFF
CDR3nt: TGCGCCAGCAGCGCGAGCCTAATGAACACTGAAGCTTTCTTT

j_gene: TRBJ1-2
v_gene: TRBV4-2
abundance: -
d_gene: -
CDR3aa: CASSQVGARGYTF
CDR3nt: TGTGCCAGCAGCCAGGTCGGCGCGCGGGGCTACACCTTC

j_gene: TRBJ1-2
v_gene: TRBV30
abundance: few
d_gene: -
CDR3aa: CAWTLGDYGYTF
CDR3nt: TGTGCCTGGACTCTAGGGGACTATGGCTACACCTTC

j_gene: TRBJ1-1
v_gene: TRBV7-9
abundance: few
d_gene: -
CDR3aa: CASSLAVALEAFF
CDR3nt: TGTGCCAGCAGCTTAGCGGTAGCTCTTGAAGCTTTCTTT

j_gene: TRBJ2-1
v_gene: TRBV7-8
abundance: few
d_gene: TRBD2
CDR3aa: CASSPLAGGRVLSSYNEQFF
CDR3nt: TGTGCCAGCAGCCCGTTAGCGGGAGGGCGGGTTCTGAGCTCCTACAATGAGCAGTTCTTC

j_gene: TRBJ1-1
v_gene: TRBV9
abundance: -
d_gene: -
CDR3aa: CASSVELQAYPRF
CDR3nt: TGTGCCAGCAGCGTCGAACTTCAGGCATACCCCCGATTT

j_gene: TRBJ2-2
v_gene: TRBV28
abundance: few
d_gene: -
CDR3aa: CASSLWSTGELFF
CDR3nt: TGTGCCAGCAGTTTATGGAGCACCGGGGAGCTGTTTTTT

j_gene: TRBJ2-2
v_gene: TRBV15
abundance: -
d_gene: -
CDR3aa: CATSRALTGELFF
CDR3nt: TGTGCCACCAGCAGAGCGTTGACCGGGGAGCTGTTTTTT

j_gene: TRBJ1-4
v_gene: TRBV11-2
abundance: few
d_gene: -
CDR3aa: CASSPGGTGKLFF
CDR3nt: TGTGCCAGCAGCCCGGGAGGGACGGGAAAACTGTTTTTT

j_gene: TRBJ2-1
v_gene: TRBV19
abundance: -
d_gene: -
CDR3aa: CASSFRGAGNEQFF
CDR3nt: TGTGCCAGTAGCTTCAGGGGGGCAGGCAATGAGCAGTTCTTC

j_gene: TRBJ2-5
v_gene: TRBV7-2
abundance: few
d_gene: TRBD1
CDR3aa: CASSLMGTGAETQYF
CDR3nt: TGTGCCAGCAGCTTAATGGGGACAGGGGCGGAGACCCAGTACTTC

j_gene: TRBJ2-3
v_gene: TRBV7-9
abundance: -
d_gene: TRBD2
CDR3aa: CASSPPGTIDTDTQYF
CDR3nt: TGTGCCAGCAGTCCGCCCGGGACTATCGACACAGATACGCAGTATTTT

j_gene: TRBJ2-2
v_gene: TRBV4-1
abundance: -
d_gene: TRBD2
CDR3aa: CASSSTSGRRAGELFF
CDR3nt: TGCGCCAGCAGCTCGACTAGCGGGAGGCGAGCCGGGGAGCTGTTTTTT

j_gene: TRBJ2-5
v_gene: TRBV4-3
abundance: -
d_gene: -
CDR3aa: CASSQGRTVETQYF
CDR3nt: TGCGCCAGCAGCCAAGGGCGGACAGTAGAGACCCAGTACTTC

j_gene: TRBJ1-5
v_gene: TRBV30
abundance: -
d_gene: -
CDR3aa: CAWSLGLLNQPQHF
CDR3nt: TGTGCCTGGAGTTTAGGACTGCTCAATCAGCCCCAGCATTTT

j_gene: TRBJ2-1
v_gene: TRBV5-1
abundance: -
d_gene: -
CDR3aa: CASSLLSGSSYNEQFF
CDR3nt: TGCGCCAGCAGCCTACTTAGCGGTAGCTCCTACAATGAGCAGTTCTTC

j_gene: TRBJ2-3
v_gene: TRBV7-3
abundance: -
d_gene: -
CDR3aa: CASSFLGPTDTQYF
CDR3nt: TGTGCCAGCAGCTTTTTGGGGCCGACAGATACGCAGTATTTT

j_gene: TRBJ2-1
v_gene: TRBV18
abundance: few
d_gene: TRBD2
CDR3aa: CASPLREALKNSYNEQFF
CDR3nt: TGTGCCAGCCCCTTGCGGGAGGCCCTAAAGAACTCCTACAATGAGCAGTTCTTC

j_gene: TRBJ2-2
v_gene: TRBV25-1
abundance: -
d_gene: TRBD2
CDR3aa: CASSRDYSNTGELFF
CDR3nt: TGTGCCAGCAGCCGGGACTACTCGAACACCGGGGAGCTGTTTTTT

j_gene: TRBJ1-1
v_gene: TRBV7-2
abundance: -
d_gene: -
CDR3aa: CASSLRGGASSTEAFF
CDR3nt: TGTGCCAGCAGCTTACGCGGAGGGGCGAGTAGCACTGAAGCTTTCTTT

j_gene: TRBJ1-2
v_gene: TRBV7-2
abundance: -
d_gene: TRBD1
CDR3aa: CASSLAQGAIGYTF
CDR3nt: TGTGCCAGCAGCTTAGCACAGGGGGCCATTGGCTACACCTTC

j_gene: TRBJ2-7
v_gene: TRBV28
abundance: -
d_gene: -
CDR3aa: CASSSRRGEQYF
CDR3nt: TGTGCCAGCAGTTCTCGGCGGGGCGAGCAGTACTTC

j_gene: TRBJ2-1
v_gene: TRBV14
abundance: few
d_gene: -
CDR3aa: CASSQGQASYNEQFF
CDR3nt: TGTGCCAGCAGCCAAGGACAGGCATCCTACAATGAGCAGTTCTTC

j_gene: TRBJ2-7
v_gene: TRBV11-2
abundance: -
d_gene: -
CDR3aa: CASSLRTLAYEQYF
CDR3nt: TGTGCCAGCAGCTTGAGGACTCTCGCCTACGAGCAGTACTTC

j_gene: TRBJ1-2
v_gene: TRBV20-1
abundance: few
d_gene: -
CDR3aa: CSAIRLYGYTF
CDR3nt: TGCAGTGCTATTCGACTCTATGGCTACACCTTC

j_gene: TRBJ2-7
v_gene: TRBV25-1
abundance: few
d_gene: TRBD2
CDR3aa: CASSEGLAGGYEQYF
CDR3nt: TGTGCCAGCAGTGAAGGATTAGCGGGAGGTTACGAGCAGTACTTC

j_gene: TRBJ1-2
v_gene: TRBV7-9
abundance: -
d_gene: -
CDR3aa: CASSLEAGSYGYTF
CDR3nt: TGTGCCAGCAGCTTAGAGGCCGGGAGCTATGGCTACACCTTC

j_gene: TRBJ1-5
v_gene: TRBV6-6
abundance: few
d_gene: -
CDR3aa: CASDTGYGSNQPQHF
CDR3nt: TGTGCCAGCGATACAGGGTATGGTAGCAATCAGCCCCAGCATTTT

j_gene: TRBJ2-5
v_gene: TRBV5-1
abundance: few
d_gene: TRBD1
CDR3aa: CASSSGQGQETQYF
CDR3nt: TGCGCCAGCAGCTCCGGACAGGGCCAAGAGACCCAGTACTTC

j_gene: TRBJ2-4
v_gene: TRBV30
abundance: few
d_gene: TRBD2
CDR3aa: CAWSLAGIAKNIQYF
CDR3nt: TGTGCCTGGAGTTTAGCGGGAATAGCCAAAAACATTCAGTACTTC

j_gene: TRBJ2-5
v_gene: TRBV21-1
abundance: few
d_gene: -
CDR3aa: CASSPRTSGRHGETQYF
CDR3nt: TGTGCCAGCAGCCCACGGACTAGCGGGAGGCATGGAGAGACCCAGTACTTC

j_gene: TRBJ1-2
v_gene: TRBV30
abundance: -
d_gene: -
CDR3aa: CAWSKSQGLGYTF
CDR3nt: TGTGCCTGGAGTAAGTCCCAGGGGCTTGGCTACACCTTC

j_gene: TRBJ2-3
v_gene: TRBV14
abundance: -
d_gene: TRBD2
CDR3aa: CASSLFGLASDTQYF
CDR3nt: TGTGCCAGCAGCCTCTTCGGACTAGCGTCAGATACGCAGTATTTT

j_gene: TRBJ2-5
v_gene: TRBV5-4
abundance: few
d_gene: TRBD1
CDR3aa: CASSGMDREETQYF
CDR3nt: TGTGCCAGCAGCGGGATGGACAGGGAAGAGACCCAGTACTTC

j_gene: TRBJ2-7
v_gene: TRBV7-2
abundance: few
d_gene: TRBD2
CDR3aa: CASSSSGSFPDEQYF
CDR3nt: TGTGCCAGCAGCAGTAGCGGGAGCTTTCCCGACGAGCAGTACTTC

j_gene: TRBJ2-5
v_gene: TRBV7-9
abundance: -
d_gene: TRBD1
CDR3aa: CASSLGQGQTQYF
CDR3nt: TGTGCCAGCAGCTTAGGACAGGGACAGACCCAGTACTTC

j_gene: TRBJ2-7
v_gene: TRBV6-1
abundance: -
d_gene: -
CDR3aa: CASTMNRDEQYF
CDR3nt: TGTGCCAGCACTATGAACAGGGACGAGCAGTACTTC

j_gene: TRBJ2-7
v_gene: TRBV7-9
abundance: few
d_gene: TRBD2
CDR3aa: CASSSRTSWGMYEQYF
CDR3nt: TGTGCCAGCAGCTCCCGGACTAGCTGGGGGATGTACGAGCAGTACTTC

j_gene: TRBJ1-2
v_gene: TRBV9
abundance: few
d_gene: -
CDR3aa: CASSVEMSQLSGYTF
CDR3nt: TGTGCCAGCAGCGTAGAGATGTCCCAACTAAGTGGCTACACCTTC

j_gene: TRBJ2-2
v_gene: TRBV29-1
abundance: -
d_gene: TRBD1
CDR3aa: CSVRQGPGELFF
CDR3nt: TGCAGCGTAAGACAGGGCCCCGGGGAGCTGTTTTTT

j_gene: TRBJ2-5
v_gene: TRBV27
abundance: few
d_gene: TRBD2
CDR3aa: CASDAGTSGIMQETQYF
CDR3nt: TGTGCCAGCGACGCAGGAACTAGCGGGATTATGCAAGAGACCCAGTACTTC

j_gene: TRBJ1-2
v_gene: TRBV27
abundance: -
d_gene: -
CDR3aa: CASSRERTVNYGYTF
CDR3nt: TGTGCCAGCAGTCGAGAGAGGACAGTAAACTATGGCTACACCTTC

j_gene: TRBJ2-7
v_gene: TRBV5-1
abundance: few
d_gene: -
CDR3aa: CASSLASGNPYEQYF
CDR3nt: TGCGCCAGCAGCTTGGCGTCGGGGAACCCCTACGAGCAGTACTTC

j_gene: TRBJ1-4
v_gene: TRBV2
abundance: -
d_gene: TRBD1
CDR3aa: CASSRAGTGAQKLFF
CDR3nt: TGTGCCAGCAGCCGGGCGGGGACAGGGGCTCAAAAACTGTTTTTT

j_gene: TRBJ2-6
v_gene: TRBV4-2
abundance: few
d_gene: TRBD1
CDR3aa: CASSPTGGATGANVLTF
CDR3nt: TGTGCCAGCAGCCCTACAGGGGGCGCCACCGGGGCCAACGTCCTGACTTTC

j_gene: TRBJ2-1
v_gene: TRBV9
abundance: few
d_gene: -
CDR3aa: CASSVAGSVRGEQFF
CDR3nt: TGTGCCAGCAGCGTAGCCGGCTCCGTGCGGGGTGAGCAGTTCTTC

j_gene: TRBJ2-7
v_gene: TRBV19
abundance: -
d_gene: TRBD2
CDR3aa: CASSSLKSGRAYEQYF
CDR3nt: TGTGCCAGTAGCTCTTTGAAAAGCGGGAGAGCTTACGAGCAGTACTTC

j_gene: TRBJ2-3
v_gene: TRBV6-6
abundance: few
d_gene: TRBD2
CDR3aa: CASTYSGRGADTQYF
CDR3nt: TGTGCCAGCACTTATAGCGGGAGAGGGGCAGATACGCAGTATTTT

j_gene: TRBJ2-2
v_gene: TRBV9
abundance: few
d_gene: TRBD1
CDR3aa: CASSVRGTGYTGELFF
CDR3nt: TGTGCCAGCAGCGTCAGGGGGACAGGGTACACCGGGGAGCTGTTTTTT

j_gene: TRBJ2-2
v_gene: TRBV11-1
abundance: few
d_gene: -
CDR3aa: CASNGPGTGELFF
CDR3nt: TGTGCCAGCAACGGCCCGGGCACCGGGGAGCTGTTTTTT